This is a list of T cell receptor beta chains from one sample in a study of blood T cell repertoires in COVID-19. TCRdb's table, derived via immunoSEQ multiplex PCR, lists solely in-frame clones and lacks some. The sample has around 200,000 clones; 80% to 90% are singletons. Sequencing was performed on PBMCs or T cells enriched from blood (not recorded which). The source is a man aged 18 to 30 with acute COVID-19. CDR3s leave out the opening cysteine and the closing phenylalanine or tryptophan.

v_call	j_call	cdr3_aa
TRBV28	TRBJ1-4	ASQLDAGATNEKLF
TRBV5-6	TRBJ1-1	ASSSRRQGRGAF
TRBV27	TRBJ2-1	ASSHSLGRNEQF
TRBV6-5	TRBJ2-2	ASSTGWTGELF
TRBV11-2	TRBJ2-1	ASSLATPGISRNEQF
TRBV7-9	TRBJ1-2	ASNRPRQGSNYGYT
TRBV2	TRBJ1-6	ADRDSNSPLH
TRBV7-3	TRBJ2-1	ASSPGTSGMNEQF
TRBV6-5	TRBJ1-4	ASSYSLSRGSEKLF
TRBV5-1	TRBJ2-1	ASSEGEGYNEQF
TRBV28	TRBJ1-1	ASSSLGQDIMSF
TRBV27	TRBJ2-3	ASRPRWELAATDTQY
TRBV28	TRBJ1-1	ASSPARGLNTEAF
TRBV11-3	TRBJ1-2	ASSPGGVRTYGYT
TRBV19	TRBJ2-4	ASSISTGMLY
TRBV5-6	TRBJ2-3	ASSFGSDTQY
TRBV7-8	TRBJ1-3	ASSLGREHTIY
TRBV5-1	TRBJ1-1	ASSQLNVPAF
TRBV7-8	TRBJ2-7	ASSLHGRGSSSYEQY
TRBV30	TRBJ1-2	AWSPGGNYGYT
TRBV18	TRBJ1-5	ASSPENRARNQPQH
TRBV14	TRBJ2-5	ASSQLPAHQETQY
TRBV7-3	TRBJ1-1	ASSLAGNTEAF
TRBV9	TRBJ2-2	ASSVKDRDNTGELF
TRBV5-1	TRBJ1-2	ASSTGVSGYT
TRBV28	TRBJ1-5	ASGRGRGNQPQH
TRBV11-2	TRBJ1-3	ASSLGTIGNTIY
TRBV19	TRBJ1-2	ASSETGSGYGYT
TRBV2	TRBJ2-7	ASSKRVGSSYEQY
TRBV6-5	TRBJ2-2	ASSYSSLLSGELF
TRBV6-1	TRBJ2-7	ASSEALLKGMTYEQY
TRBV19	TRBJ2-1	ASSSWTSGWGDNEQF
TRBV11-2	TRBJ2-7	ASSSGTGSYEQY
TRBV7-7	TRBJ2-2	ASSPGTSGSNGELF
TRBV30	TRBJ2-7	AWRGSSYEQY
TRBV19	TRBJ1-4	ASSITVDNEKLF
TRBV14	TRBJ2-6	ASTLSGANVLT
TRBV11-3	TRBJ2-5	ASSPGLATQETQY
TRBV6-4	TRBJ2-7	ASSGTGLSYEQY
TRBV7-8	TRBJ2-1	ASSEITGTSGSLNEQF
TRBV24-1	TRBJ2-7	ATSDPDRGDSYEQY
TRBV4-2	TRBJ1-5	ASSQDRGSGNQPQH
TRBV30	TRBJ2-3	AWSLASSTDTQY
TRBV28	TRBJ2-2	ASSPPELTGELF
TRBV5-1	TRBJ2-7	ASRYRGGSSYEQY
TRBV5-1	TRBJ2-3	ASSVGTSGSTDTQY
TRBV28	TRBJ2-1	ASSSAAEGYNEQF
TRBV9	TRBJ1-4	ASSVEGDRGGLF
TRBV7-2	TRBJ2-3	ASSYGLAGGVKYTQY